The entry below describes one T cell receptor (beta chain). Its antigen is unknown. The entry originates in a study of cytomegalovirus exposure and HLA in healthy donors. CDR3 size: 15 residues. The ends lost 6 bases at V and 0 bases at J; junction bases unmatched: 4. Germline values: CDR1 LGHNA, CDR2 YNFKEQ. General study points: Highly shared sequence variants in one cluster were likely a sequencing artifact.

A multiplex PCR was run with 60 Vbeta primers and 13 Jbeta primers. As originally analysed: Among the unique TCR beta chains that a later analysis counted, some 73 million in all, roughly 11 million were shared. Sequencing was performed with immunoSEQ multiplex PCR; in TCRdb, only in-frame clones are kept and a portion is missing. The DNA was the basis for D and trimming; V, J and clone size are from that table. The table lists about 160,000 clones, approximately 79% of them singletons. The sequenced material came from PBMCs. V is TRBV4-2 and J is TRBJ1-5; 8 bases fit TRBD1. The sequence was obtained from a man in his forties in good health and CMV-seronegative. For the CDR3, the DNA is TGTGCCAGCAGAGAGACAGGGGCTAGCAATCAGCCCCAGCATTTT. This sequence encodes CASRETGASNQPQHF.